These 18 T cell receptor beta chains were all obtained from the same sample, sequenced in a study of Tregs in tolerant kidney transplant recipients. Some clones are missing from TCRdb's copy, which holds only in-frame ones; the method was immunoSEQ multiplex PCR. The sample consists of some 64,000 clones, nearly 98% of them appearing once. The sample consisted of Tregs from blood, taken before the transplant. Receptor source: a human donor who received a combined kidney and bone marrow transplant.

This chain connects TRBV27 to TRBJ2-3; a possible D gene is TRBD1 (6 bases). Germline values: CDR1 MNHEY, CDR2 SMNVEV (reference sequence). This CDR3 region has 12 residues. Deletions cut 3 bases from V and 10 bases from J, with 11 bases between. The CDR3 sequence is CASSFSGEAQYF. CDR3 coding DNA: TGTGCCAGCAGTTTCTCAGGGGAAGCGCAGTATTTT.

CDR3 DNA sequence: TGTGCCAGCAGCTTAATGTCCAGGATGTCTCCGAACACCGGGGAGCTGTTTTTT. This translates into CASSLMSRMSPNTGELFF. The genes are TRBV11-1 and TRBJ2-2; unclear D gene. In germline, CDR1 is SGHAT, CDR2 FQDESV (reference sequence). Trimming pared 2 bases from V and 0 bases from J, leaving 16 bases between. The CDR3 totals 18 residues.

The genes are TRBV27 and TRBJ2-5, with D tentatively TRBD2 (5 bases). This CDR3 has 13 residues. The germline V and J ends were trimmed by 8 bases and 2 bases, with 12 bases remaining between them. Germline values: CDR1 MNHEY, CDR2 SMNVEV (reference sequence). The CDR3 protein is CASLGLTQETQYF. CDR3 DNA: TGTGCCAGCCTAGGACTCACACAAGAGACCCAGTACTTC.

The chain has TRBV5-1 and TRBJ2-3, with 8 bases that match TRBD2. The V and J ends lost 0 bases and 2 bases, in that order; junction bases with no gene match: 5. The CDR3 totals 16 residues. The germline CDR1 and CDR2 sequences are SGHRS and YFSETQ. As DNA, the CDR3 is TGCGCCAGCAGCTTGGTCGGGGGGGACCCCACAGATACGCAGTATTTT. Residues: CASSLVGGDPTDTQYF.

This sequence joins TRBV5-1 and TRBJ1-5; D remains ambiguous. The CDR3 sequence is 14 residues long. The germline V gene has CDR1 SGHRS and CDR2 YFSETQ. The V end lost 0 bases, the J end lost 4 bases, and 8 bases lay between the germline ends. CDR3 bases: TGCGCCAGCAGCTTGGAGGCCGGGAATCAGCCCCAGCATTTT. It is translated as CASSLEAGNQPQHF.

The J gene is TRBJ2-2, the V gene TRBV7-6; D may be TRBD2 (6 bases). Germline lookup yields CDR1 SGHVS and CDR2 FNYEAQ. The CDR3 runs 16 residues. V shed 5 bases and J shed 0 bases, with 13 bases lying between them. The CDR3 is CASSPEGRPNTGELFF. The CDR3, as DNA: TGTGCCAGCAGCCCAGAGGGGAGGCCGAACACCGGGGAGCTGTTTTTT.

V usage is TRBV7-6 and J usage is TRBJ2-1; no reliable D call. The CDR3 consists of 13 residues. V was pared by 5 bases and J by 15 bases, with 20 bases between. Germline V gene data show CDR1 as SGHVS and CDR2 as FNYEAQ. The CDR3, as DNA: TGTGCCAGCAGCCCGGTAGACAATCCTTCTCCGTTCTTC. Its translation is CASSPVDNPSPFF.

The gene calls are TRBV18 and TRBJ1-6; D remains ambiguous. The V end was cut by 6 bases, the J end by 10 bases, with 19 bases between. The CDR3 contains 15 residues. The germline gives CDR1 KGHSH, CDR2 LQKENI. The CDR3 loop is CASSRWEGFKSPLHF. CDR3 in DNA: TGTGCCAGCTCCCGATGGGAGGGTTTTAAGTCACCCCTCCACTTT.

This chain connects TRBV27 to TRBJ2-2; 9 bases are a match to TRBD2. The CDR3 length is 15 residues. Germline CDR1 is MNHEY and CDR2 is SMNVEV (reference sequence). V shed 4 bases, J shed 3 bases, and the junction held 3 bases outside the gene matches. The CDR3 reads CASSYRGGDTGELFF. The CDR3, as DNA: TGTGCCAGCAGTTACCGCGGGGGGGACACCGGGGAGCTGTTTTTT.

The V gene is TRBV7-3, the J gene TRBJ2-2; a possible D gene is TRBD2 (5 bases). Trimming pared 2 bases from V and 1 base from J, leaving 11 bases between. Germline assignment: CDR1 SGHTA and CDR2 FQGTGA. There are 16 residues in the CDR3. For the CDR3, the DNA is TGTGCCAGCAGCTTAGAAGGCGGGCTGAACACCGGGGAGCTGTTTTTT. Translation: CASSLEGGLNTGELFF.

The chain couples TRBV2 to TRBJ1-5; D is possibly TRBD1 (5 bases). The CDR3 loop spans 15 amino acids. Trimming cost V 4 bases and J 6 bases, with 16 bases left between them. Germline CDR1 reads SNHLY; CDR2 reads FYNNEI. DNA of the CDR3: TGTGCCAGCAGTGGGGTTCGGGGGTTAAGTCAGCCCCAGCATTTT. Protein product: CASSGVRGLSQPQHF.

The genes are TRBV20-1 and TRBJ1-2; D not resolved. This CDR3 contains 11 residues. The germline V and J ends were trimmed by 7 bases and 3 bases, with 9 bases remaining between them. Germline assignment: CDR1 DFQATT and CDR2 SNEGSKA (reference sequence). The CDR3 sequence is CSVEQHYGYTF. CDR3 bases: TGCAGTGTTGAACAGCACTATGGCTACACCTTC.

V usage is TRBV6-1 and J usage is TRBJ1-1; possibly TRBD1 for D (6 bases). This CDR3 has 14 residues. V lost 4 bases and J 2 bases, leaving 11 bases between the germline ends. CDR1 and CDR2 (germline): MNHNS, SASEGT. This CDR3 is CASSAQGSNTEAFF. Here the CDR3 DNA reads TGTGCCAGCAGTGCTCAGGGGAGTAACACTGAAGCTTTCTTT.

The chain employs TRBV4-1 and TRBJ1-1; 7 nucleotides agree with TRBD1. The CDR3 runs to 14 residues. Germline CDR1 and CDR2: MGHRA and YSYEKL. The J segment lost 11 bases and the V segment lost 4 bases, leaving 13 bases of the junction unmatched. The CDR3 DNA is TGCGCCAGCAGCCTAGGGGACAGAATCTTTCGGGCTTTCTTT. Translating gives CASSLGDRIFRAFF.

The chain joins TRBV21-1 to TRBJ2-7; TRBD1 was called by the table and not checked on the DNA. TRBV21-1 is deemed a pseudogene. The CDR3 spans 15 residues. CDR3 sequence reads: CASSTKQGYFYEQYF. In DNA form, the CDR3 reads TGTGCCAGCAGCACGAAACAGGGGTATTTCTACGAGCAGTACTTC.

The V and J genes are TRBV7-2 and TRBJ2-1; tentative D call: TRBD2 (6 bases). CDR1 SGHTA and CDR2 FQGNSA come from the germline V gene. This CDR3 contains 14 residues. V lost 1 base and J 5 bases, leaving 9 bases between the germline ends. The CDR3 region is CASSLGGANNEQFF. Here the CDR3 DNA reads TGTGCCAGCAGCTTAGGCGGGGCTAACAATGAGCAGTTCTTC.

The chain is built from TRBV5-6 and TRBJ2-1, with a tentative D call TRBD1 (6 bases). The CDR3 contains 15 residues. Trimming stripped 5 bases from V and 7 bases from J, with 19 bases between. Germline-derived CDR1 and CDR2 are SGHDT and YYEEEE. This CDR3 is CASSWGRSYVNEQFF. CDR3 DNA sequence: TGTGCCAGCAGTTGGGGGCGGAGTTACGTGAATGAGCAGTTCTTC.

This clone was found once. This chain's CDR3 is CASSFRGETQYF. CDR3 nucleotide sequence: TGTGCCAGTAGCTTCAGGGGGGAGACCCAGTACTTC. The chain links TRBV27 to TRBJ2-5, with 7 bases that match TRBD1. Germline CDR1 MNHEY, CDR2 SMNVEV (reference sequence). The CDR3 sequence is 12 residues long. The trim removed 9 bases at V and 5 bases at J, leaving 6 bases unmatched.